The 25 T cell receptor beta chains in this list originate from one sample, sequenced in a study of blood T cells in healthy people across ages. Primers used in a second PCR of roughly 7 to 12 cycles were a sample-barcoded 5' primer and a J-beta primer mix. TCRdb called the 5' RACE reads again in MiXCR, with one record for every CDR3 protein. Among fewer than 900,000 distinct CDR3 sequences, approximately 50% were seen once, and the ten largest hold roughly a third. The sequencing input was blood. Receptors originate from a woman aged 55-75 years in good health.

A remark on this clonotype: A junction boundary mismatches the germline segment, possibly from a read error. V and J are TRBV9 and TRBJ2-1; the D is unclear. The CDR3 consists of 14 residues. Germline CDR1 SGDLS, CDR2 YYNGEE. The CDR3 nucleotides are TGTGCCAGCAGCGTCGGGTTACAGCACAAGGAGCAGTTCTTC. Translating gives CASSVGLQHKEQFF.

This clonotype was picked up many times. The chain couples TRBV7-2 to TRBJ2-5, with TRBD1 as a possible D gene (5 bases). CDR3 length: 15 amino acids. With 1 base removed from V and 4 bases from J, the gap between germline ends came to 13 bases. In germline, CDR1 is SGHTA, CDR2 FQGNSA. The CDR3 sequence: CASSLEGFRGETQYF. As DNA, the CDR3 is TGTGCCAGCAGCTTAGAGGGGTTCCGCGGAGAGACCCAGTACTTC.

The CDR3 protein is CASTRGLGDTEAFF. The CDR3 region has the DNA TGTGCCAGCACTAGGGGGCTGGGAGACACTGAAGCTTTCTTT. V gene TRBV12-3 or TRBV12-4 combines with J gene TRBJ1-1; 7 nucleotides agree with TRBD1. Trimming cost V 7 bases and J 3 bases; bases outside gene matches: 8. The CDR3 is 14 residues long.

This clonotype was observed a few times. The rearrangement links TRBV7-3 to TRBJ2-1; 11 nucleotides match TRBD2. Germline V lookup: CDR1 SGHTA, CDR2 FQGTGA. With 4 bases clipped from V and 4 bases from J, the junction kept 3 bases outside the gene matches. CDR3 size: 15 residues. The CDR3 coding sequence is TGTGCCAGCAGCTCCCGACTAGCGGGATACAATGAGCAGTTCTTC. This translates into CASSSRLAGYNEQFF.

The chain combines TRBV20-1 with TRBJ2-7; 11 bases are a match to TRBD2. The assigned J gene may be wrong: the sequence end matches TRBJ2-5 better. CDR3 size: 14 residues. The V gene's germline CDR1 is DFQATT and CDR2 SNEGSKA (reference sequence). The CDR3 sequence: CSAGTSGQQETQYF. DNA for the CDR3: TGCAGTGCTGGGACTAGCGGTCAACAAGAGACCCAGTACTTC.

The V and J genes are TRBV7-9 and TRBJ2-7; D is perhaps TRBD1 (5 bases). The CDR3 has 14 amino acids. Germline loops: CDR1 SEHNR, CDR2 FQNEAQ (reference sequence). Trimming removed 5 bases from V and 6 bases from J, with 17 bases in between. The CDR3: CASSVGRVGSEQYF. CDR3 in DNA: TGTGCCAGCAGCGTAGGCAGGGTTGGATCCGAGCAGTACTTC.

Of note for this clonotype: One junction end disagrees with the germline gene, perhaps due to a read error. CDR3 protein: CASSQGSQGTFLLAKNIQYF. The CDR3 DNA is TGTGCCAGTAGCCAAGGGTCGCAGGGAACCTTCCTCTTAGCCAAAAACATTCAGTACTTC. The chain is built from TRBV3-1 and TRBJ2-4; D perhaps matches TRBD1 (5 bases). Germline CDR1 and CDR2: LGHDT and YNNKEL (reference sequence). The CDR3 is 20 amino acids.

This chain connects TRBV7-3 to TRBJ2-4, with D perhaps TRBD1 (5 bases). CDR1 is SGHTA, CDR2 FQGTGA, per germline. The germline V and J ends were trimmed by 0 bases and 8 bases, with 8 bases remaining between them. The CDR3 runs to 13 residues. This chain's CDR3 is CASSLTARDIQYF. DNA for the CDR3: TGTGCCAGCAGCTTAACAGCCAGGGACATTCAGTACTTC.

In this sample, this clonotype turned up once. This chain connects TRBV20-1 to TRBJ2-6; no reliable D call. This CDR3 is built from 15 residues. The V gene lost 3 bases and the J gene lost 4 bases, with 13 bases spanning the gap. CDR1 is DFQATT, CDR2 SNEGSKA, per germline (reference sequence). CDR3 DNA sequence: TGCAGTGCTAGTTCTGTCGGGTCCGGGGCCAACGTCCTGACTTTC. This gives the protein CSASSVGSGANVLTF.

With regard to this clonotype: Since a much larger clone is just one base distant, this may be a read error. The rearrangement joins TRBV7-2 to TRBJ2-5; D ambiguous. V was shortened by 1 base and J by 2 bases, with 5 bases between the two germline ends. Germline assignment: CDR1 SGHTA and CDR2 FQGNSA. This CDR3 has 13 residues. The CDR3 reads CASSLVRQETQYF. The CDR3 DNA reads TGTGCCAGCAGCTTAGTCAGACAAGAGACCCAGTACTTC.

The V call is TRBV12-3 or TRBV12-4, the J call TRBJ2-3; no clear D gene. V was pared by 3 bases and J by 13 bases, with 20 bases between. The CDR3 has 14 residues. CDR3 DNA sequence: TGTGCCAGCAGTTTTGATAGGAGAGCTGCCCAGGAGTATTTT. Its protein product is CASSFDRRAAQEYF.

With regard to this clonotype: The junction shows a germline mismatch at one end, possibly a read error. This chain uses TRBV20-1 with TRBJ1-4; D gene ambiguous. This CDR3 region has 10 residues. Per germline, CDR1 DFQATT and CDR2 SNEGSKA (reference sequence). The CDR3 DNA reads TGCAGTGCTGAAAATGAACAACTGTTTTTT. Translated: CSAENEQLFF.

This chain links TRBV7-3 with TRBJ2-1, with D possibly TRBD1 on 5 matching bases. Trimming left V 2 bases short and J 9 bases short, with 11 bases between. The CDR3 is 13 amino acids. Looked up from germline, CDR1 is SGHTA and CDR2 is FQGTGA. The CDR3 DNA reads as TGTGCCAGCAGCTTATTAGGGGAACGTGAGCAGTTCTTC. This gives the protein CASSLLGEREQFF.

The CDR3 loop reads CSAEKSSGEQYF. As DNA, the CDR3 is TGCAGTGCTGAAAAGTCTAGCGGCGAGCAGTACTTC. The J gene is TRBJ2-4, the V gene TRBV20-1, with TRBD2 matching 7 bases. Judging by the DNA end, TRBJ2-7 fits better; the J call may be wrong. CDR3 length: 12 residues. Germline V CDR1 and CDR2: DFQATT, SNEGSKA (reference sequence).

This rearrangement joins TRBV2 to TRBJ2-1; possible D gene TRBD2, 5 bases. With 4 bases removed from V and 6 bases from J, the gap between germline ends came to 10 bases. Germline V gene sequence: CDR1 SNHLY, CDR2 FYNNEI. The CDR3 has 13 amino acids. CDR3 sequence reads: CASSVLAPNEQFF. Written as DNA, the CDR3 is TGTGCCAGCAGTGTGCTAGCTCCCAATGAGCAGTTCTTC.

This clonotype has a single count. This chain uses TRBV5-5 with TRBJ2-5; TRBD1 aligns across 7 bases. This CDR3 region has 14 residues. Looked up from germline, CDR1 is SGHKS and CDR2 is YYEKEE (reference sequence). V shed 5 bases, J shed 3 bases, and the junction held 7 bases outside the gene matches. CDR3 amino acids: CASSLTGIEETQYF. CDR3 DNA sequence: TGTGCCAGCAGTTTGACAGGGATTGAAGAGACCCAGTACTTC.

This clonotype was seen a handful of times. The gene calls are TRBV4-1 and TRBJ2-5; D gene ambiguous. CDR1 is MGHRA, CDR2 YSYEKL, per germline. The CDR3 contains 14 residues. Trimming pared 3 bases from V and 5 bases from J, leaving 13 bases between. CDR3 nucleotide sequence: TGCGCCAGCAGCCAGGACCCACCGGGCGAGACCCAGTACTTC. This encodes CASSQDPPGETQYF.

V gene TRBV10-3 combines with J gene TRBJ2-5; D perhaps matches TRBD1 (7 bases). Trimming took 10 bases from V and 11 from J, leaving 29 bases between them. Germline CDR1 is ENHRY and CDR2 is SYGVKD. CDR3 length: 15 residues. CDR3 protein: CASRGDGVPYNEQYF. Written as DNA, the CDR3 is TGTGCCAGCAGGGGGGACGGCGTACCTTACAATGAGCAGTACTTC.

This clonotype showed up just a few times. The CDR3 DNA reads TGTGCCAGCAGTCCTCGGACAGGGGTCGCCTACGAGCAGTACTTC. The encoded protein is CASSPRTGVAYEQYF. The V and J genes are TRBV27 and TRBJ2-7, with 9 bases that match TRBD1. J gave up 2 bases and V 5 bases, and 7 bases lay outside the gene matches. The germline V gene has CDR1 MNHEY and CDR2 SMNVEV (reference sequence). CDR3 length equals 15 residues.

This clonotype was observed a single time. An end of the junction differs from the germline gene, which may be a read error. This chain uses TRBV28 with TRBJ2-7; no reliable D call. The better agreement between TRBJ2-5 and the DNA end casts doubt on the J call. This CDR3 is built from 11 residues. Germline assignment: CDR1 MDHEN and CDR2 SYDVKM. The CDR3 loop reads CTSSSSGTQYF. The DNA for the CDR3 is TGTACCAGCAGCTCCTCCGGGACCCAGTACTTC.

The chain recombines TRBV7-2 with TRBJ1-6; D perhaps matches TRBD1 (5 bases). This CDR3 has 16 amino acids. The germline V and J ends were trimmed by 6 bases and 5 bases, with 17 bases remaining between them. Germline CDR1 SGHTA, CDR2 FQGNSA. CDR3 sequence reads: CASRPGSSRDNSPLHF. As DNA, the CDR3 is TGTGCCAGCAGACCGGGGTCTAGCAGGGATAATTCACCCCTCCACTTT. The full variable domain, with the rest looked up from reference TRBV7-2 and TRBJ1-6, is GAGVSQSPSNKVTEKGKDVELRCDPISGHTALYWYRQSLGQGLEFLIYFQGNSAPDKSGLPSDRFSAERTGGSVSTLTIQRTQQEDSAVYLCASRPGSSRDNSPLHFGNGTRLTVT.

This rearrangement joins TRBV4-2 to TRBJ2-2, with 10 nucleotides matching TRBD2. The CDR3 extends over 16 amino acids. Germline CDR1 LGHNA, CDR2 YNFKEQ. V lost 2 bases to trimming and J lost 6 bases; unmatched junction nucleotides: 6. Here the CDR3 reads CASSQPGTSESGELFF. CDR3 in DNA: TGTGCCAGCAGCCAACCAGGGACTAGCGAGTCCGGGGAGCTGTTTTTT.

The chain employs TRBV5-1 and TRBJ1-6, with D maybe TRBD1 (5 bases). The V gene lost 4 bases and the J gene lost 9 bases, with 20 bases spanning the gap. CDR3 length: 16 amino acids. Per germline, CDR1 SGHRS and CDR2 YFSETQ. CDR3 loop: CASSQDTLGGTSPLHF. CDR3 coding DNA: TGCGCCAGCAGCCAAGATACCCTGGGGGGGACTTCACCCCTCCACTTT.

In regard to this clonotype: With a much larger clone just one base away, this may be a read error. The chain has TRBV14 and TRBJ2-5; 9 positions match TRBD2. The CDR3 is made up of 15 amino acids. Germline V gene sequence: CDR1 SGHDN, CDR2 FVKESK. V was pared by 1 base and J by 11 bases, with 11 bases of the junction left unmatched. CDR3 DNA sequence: TGTGCCAGCAGCCAAGGTGTTAGCGGGAGCGATGAGCAGTACTTC. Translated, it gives CASSQGVSGSDEQYF.

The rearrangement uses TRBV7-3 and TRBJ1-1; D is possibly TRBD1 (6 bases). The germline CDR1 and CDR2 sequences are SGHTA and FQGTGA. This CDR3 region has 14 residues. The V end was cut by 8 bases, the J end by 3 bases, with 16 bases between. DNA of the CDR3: TGTGCCAGCGACAGGCCGGGGGGAGACACTGAAGCTTTCTTT. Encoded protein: CASDRPGGDTEAFF. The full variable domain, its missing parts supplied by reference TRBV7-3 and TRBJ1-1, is GAGVSQTPSNKVTEKGKYVELRCDPISGHTALYWYRQSLGQGPEFLIYFQGTGAADDSGLPNDRFFAVRPEGSVSTLKIQRTERGDSAVYLCASDRPGGDTEAFFGQGTRLTVV.